This is a list of T cell receptor beta chains from one sample in a study of identical twins. TCRdb reprocessed the 5' RACE reads via MiXCR and lists one record per CDR3 protein. The sample shows 450,000 or so distinct CDR3 sequences, around 24% of them seen only once. These data are also associated with another study on T cells expressing NK-cell markers.

Sequencing used CD4+ T cells sorted from blood. These receptors all come from a woman between 18 and 30 years old in good health. CDR3s include the opening cysteine and the closing phenylalanine or tryptophan. D genes are given only for firm matches. Clone sizes are given selectively: once, few, many, or a class where the clone is expanded.

j_gene: TRBJ2-3; d_gene: .; v_gene: TRBV4-3; abundance: few; CDR3nt: TGCGCCAGCAGCCAAGGGATTCGGCTAGATACGCAGTATTTT; CDR3aa: CASSQGIRLDTQYF
j_gene: TRBJ2-5; d_gene: TRBD1; v_gene: TRBV12-3/TRBV12-4; abundance: .; CDR3nt: TGTGCCAGCAGTCGAGTCGGAAAGGACAGGGGCGTTTTGGCCCAGTACTTC; CDR3aa: CASSRVGKDRGVLAQYF
j_gene: TRBJ1-2; d_gene: .; v_gene: TRBV29-1; abundance: many; CDR3nt: TGCAGCGTTGTGGGGTTAGGCTATGGCTACACCTTC; CDR3aa: CSVVGLGYGYTF
j_gene: TRBJ2-1; d_gene: TRBD2; v_gene: TRBV5-6; abundance: .; CDR3nt: TGTGCCAGCAGCTTGGAGCGGGGGGGATACAATGAGCAGTTCTTC; CDR3aa: CASSLERGGYNEQFF
j_gene: TRBJ2-3; d_gene: .; v_gene: TRBV9; abundance: .; CDR3nt: TGTGCCAGCAGCGTAGATCCGGGAACAGATACGCAGTATTTT; CDR3aa: CASSVDPGTDTQYF
j_gene: TRBJ2-1; d_gene: .; v_gene: TRBV13; abundance: .; CDR3nt: TGTGCCAGCAGTACAGGGCTGAGGGTAGATAATGAGCAGTTCTTC; CDR3aa: CASSTGLRVDNEQFF
j_gene: TRBJ2-7; d_gene: .; v_gene: TRBV3-1; abundance: .; CDR3nt: TGTGCCAGCAGCCACAACCGCTACGAGCAGTACTTC; CDR3aa: CASSHNRYEQYF
j_gene: TRBJ2-3; d_gene: TRBD1; v_gene: TRBV12-3/TRBV12-4; abundance: many; CDR3nt: TGTGCCAGCAGTCAACAGGGGGCAGATACGCAGTATTTT; CDR3aa: CASSQQGADTQYF
j_gene: TRBJ1-2; d_gene: TRBD1; v_gene: TRBV20-1; abundance: few; CDR3nt: TGCAGTGCTAGCGAAGGGGGCAGAGGCTACACCTTC; CDR3aa: CSASEGGRGYTF
j_gene: TRBJ2-1; d_gene: .; v_gene: TRBV7-2; abundance: few; CDR3nt: TGTGCCAGCAGCTTAGCCGGGCAGGGGCAGTTCTTC; CDR3aa: CASSLAGQGQFF
j_gene: TRBJ1-4; d_gene: .; v_gene: TRBV4-3; abundance: .; CDR3nt: TGCGCCAGCAGCCAGCCTCCGTTTAAGAATGAAAAACTGTTTTTT; CDR3aa: CASSQPPFKNEKLFF
j_gene: TRBJ1-2; d_gene: TRBD1; v_gene: TRBV20-1; abundance: few; CDR3nt: TGCAGTGCGCAGATGACAGGGCTTGGCTACACCTTC; CDR3aa: CSAQMTGLGYTF
j_gene: TRBJ2-1; d_gene: TRBD2; v_gene: TRBV20-1; abundance: few; CDR3nt: TGCAGTGCTAGGTCTCCGGGACTAGCGGGATACAATGAGCAGTTCTTC; CDR3aa: CSARSPGLAGYNEQFF
j_gene: TRBJ1-1; d_gene: .; v_gene: TRBV29-1; abundance: .; CDR3nt: TGCAGCGTTGAGTCCCAAACGAACACTGAAGCTTTCTTT; CDR3aa: CSVESQTNTEAFF
j_gene: TRBJ2-7; d_gene: .; v_gene: TRBV29-1; abundance: .; CDR3nt: TGCAGCGTTGTACAGGGGGGGGGTGGTCAGGAGCAGTACTTC; CDR3aa: CSVVQGGGGQEQYF
j_gene: TRBJ2-3; d_gene: .; v_gene: TRBV12-3/TRBV12-4; abundance: few; CDR3nt: TGTGCCAGCAGTTTTAGGGGTTCCACAGATACGCAGTATTTT; CDR3aa: CASSFRGSTDTQYF
j_gene: TRBJ2-1; d_gene: TRBD2; v_gene: TRBV19; abundance: .; CDR3nt: TGTGCCAGTAGTATCGTCTGGGCTAGCGGGAGGGTTTACAATGAGCAGTTCTTC; CDR3aa: CASSIVWASGRVYNEQFF
j_gene: TRBJ1-1; d_gene: .; v_gene: TRBV20-1; abundance: once; CDR3nt: TGCAGTGCCCGGACAAGCATGAACACTGAAGCTTTCTTT; CDR3aa: CSARTSMNTEAFF
j_gene: TRBJ1-4; d_gene: .; v_gene: TRBV2; abundance: .; CDR3nt: TGTGCCAGCAGGGGGGAAGGCGAAAAACTGTTTTTT; CDR3aa: CASRGEGEKLFF
j_gene: TRBJ2-2; d_gene: .; v_gene: TRBV6-1; abundance: .; CDR3nt: TGTGCCAGCAGTGCGTTATGGACAGAGAACACCGGGGAGCTGTTTTTT; CDR3aa: CASSALWTENTGELFF
j_gene: TRBJ1-1; d_gene: TRBD1; v_gene: TRBV5-1; abundance: .; CDR3nt: TGCGCCAGCAGCTGGGGGACAGGGTGTGCTGAAGCTTTCTTT; CDR3aa: CASSWGTGCAEAFF
j_gene: TRBJ1-1; d_gene: .; v_gene: TRBV9; abundance: .; CDR3nt: TGTGCCAGCAGCGTAGGGGGGTTCGGCACTGAAGCTTTCTTT; CDR3aa: CASSVGGFGTEAFF
j_gene: TRBJ2-7; d_gene: TRBD2; v_gene: TRBV20-1; abundance: .; CDR3nt: TGCAGTGCCCCGACTAGCGGGGGGCCTTACTACGAGCAGTACTTC; CDR3aa: CSAPTSGGPYYEQYF
j_gene: TRBJ2-1; d_gene: .; v_gene: TRBV4-1; abundance: .; CDR3nt: TGCGCCAGCAGAAGTCGGAGCTCCTACAATGAGCAGTTCTTC; CDR3aa: CASRSRSSYNEQFF